Shown below are 14 T cell receptor beta chains from a single sample sequenced in a study of OX40 agonist ivuxolimab in advanced cancers. The protocol was immunoSEQ multiplex PCR, while the TCRdb copy is restricted to in-frame clones and leaves out a portion. Found here are about 43,000 clones, 80% of them singletons; the top ten hold 4% to 4.5%. The sequenced sample was CD4+ or CD8+ T cells sorted from blood, obtained in a trial of the OX40 agonist ivuxolimab. The source is an adult with an advanced solid tumor such as melanoma, head and neck, liver or kidney cancer.

This chain uses TRBV7-2 with TRBJ1-2, with D unclear. The germline V gene encodes CDR1 SGHTA and CDR2 FQGNSA. V was shortened by 1 base and J by 1 base, with 10 bases between the two germline ends. This CDR3 contains 15 residues. Here the CDR3 DNA reads TGTGCCAGCAGCTTAGATAACGCCTATAACTATGGCTACACCTTC. Its translation: CASSLDNAYNYGYTF. The complete variable domain, with remaining parts taken from reference TRBV7-2 and TRBJ1-2, reads GAGVSQSPSNKVTEKGKDVELRCDPISGHTALYWYRQSLGQGLEFLIYFQGNSAPDKSGLPSDRFSAERTGGSVSTLTIQRTQQEDSAVYLCASSLDNAYNYGYTFGSGTRLTVV.

The chain employs TRBV12-5 and TRBJ2-1; D is possibly TRBD1 (6 bases). V lost 6 bases, J lost 7 bases, and 13 bases lay in between. The CDR3 runs to 13 residues. The germline gives CDR1 LGHNT, CDR2 FRNRAP. CDR3 nucleotides: TGTGCTAGTGGCCCCGGGACACAAAATGAGCAGTTCTTC. Its translation: CASGPGTQNEQFF. The full variable domain, with the rest looked up from reference TRBV12-5 and TRBJ2-1, is DARVTQTPRHKVTEMGQEVTMRCQPILGHNTVFWYRQTMMQGLELLAYFRNRAPLDDSGMPKDRFSAEMPDATLATLKIQPSEPRDSAVYFCASGPGTQNEQFFGPGTRLTVL.

This clone ranks as medium-sized (0.01 to 0.1%). The rearrangement links TRBV12-5 to TRBJ1-1; D not resolved. This CDR3 contains 12 residues. CDR1 and CDR2 from the germline V gene are LGHNT and FRNRAP. V dropped 7 bases and J dropped 6 bases, with 12 bases sitting between them. CDR3 coding DNA: TGTGCTAGTGTTCGCGGTGGGGCTGAAGCTTTCTTT. Protein sequence: CASVRGGAEAFF.

The genes are TRBV6-5 and TRBJ2-2, with D hard to call. Trimming removed 5 bases from V and 5 bases from J, with 12 bases in between. The germline V gene has CDR1 MNHEY and CDR2 SVGAGI. The CDR3 has 14 amino acids. The CDR3 sequence: CASSIKVGTGELFF. CDR3 nucleotide sequence: TGTGCCAGCAGTATCAAGGTCGGAACCGGGGAGCTGTTTTTT.

This clone was recorded only once. The sample carries other DNA sequences with the same CDR3. J is TRBJ1-1 and V is TRBV18, with D maybe TRBD1 (5 bases). CDR3 length: 15 residues. The germline V and J ends were trimmed by 3 bases and 3 bases, with 14 bases remaining between them. Germline V lookup: CDR1 KGHSH, CDR2 LQKENI. The CDR3, as DNA: TGTGCCAGCTCACCCCTCTCTCTCAGGGACACTGAAGCTTTCTTT. Its protein is CASSPLSLRDTEAFF.

This clone was seen a few times. The chain links TRBV2 to TRBJ2-3; D perhaps matches TRBD2 (7 bases). V was trimmed by 3 bases and J by 2 bases, leaving 12 bases between them. The CDR3 runs 15 residues. CDR1 and CDR2 (germline): SNHLY, FYNNEI. CDR3 in amino acids: CASSERGRNTDTQYF. CDR3 in DNA: TGTGCCAGCAGTGAGCGGGGGCGTAACACAGATACGCAGTATTTT.

A single count supports this clone. The chain employs TRBV5-1 and TRBJ1-4, with D unresolved. Germline CDR1 and CDR2: SGHRS and YFSETQ. The ends were cut back, 0 bases at V and 5 bases at J, with 8 bases in the middle. The CDR3 runs 14 residues. Here the CDR3 reads CASSLAGINEKLFF. The CDR3 DNA sequence: TGCGCCAGCAGCTTGGCAGGAATAAATGAAAAACTGTTTTTT.

The rearrangement links TRBV30 to TRBJ2-3; D could derive from TRBD1 or TRBD2 (5 bases each). This CDR3 is 16 amino acids long. Trimming took off 3 bases at V and 9 bases at J, with 25 bases between the two ends. Germline V gene lookup returns CDR1 GTSNPN and CDR2 SVGIG (reference sequence). The DNA for the CDR3 is TGTGCCTGGAGAGAGGCCGAGGGGCCCTTTCTAGAAACGCAGTATTTT. Encoded protein: CAWREAEGPFLETQYF.

This clone is a singleton in its sample. This chain links TRBV5-4 with TRBJ1-2; D perhaps matches TRBD1 (5 bases). CDR3 length: 13 amino acids. V was shortened by 3 bases and J by 8 bases, with 14 bases between the two germline ends. Germline V gene sequence: CDR1 SGHNT, CDR2 YYREEE (reference sequence). The CDR3, as DNA: TGTGCCAGCAGCTCCTATGGCAGGGAAGGCTACACCTTC. Residues: CASSSYGREGYTF.

V is TRBV9 and J is TRBJ2-7, with 11 bases matching TRBD1. The CDR3 has 18 amino acids. Germline trimming cut 0 bases from V and 2 bases from J; bases unmatched to any gene: 10. From germline, CDR1 is SGDLS and CDR2 YYNGEE. Here the CDR3 reads CASSVGLLGQGVPYEQYF. CDR3 coding DNA: TGTGCCAGCAGCGTAGGTTTATTGGGACAGGGGGTTCCCTACGAGCAGTACTTC.

This clone has more than one count but fewer than ten. The chain couples TRBV19 to TRBJ2-4; 8 bases line up with TRBD1. CDR3 size: 15 residues. Germline lookup yields CDR1 LNHDA and CDR2 SQIVND (reference sequence). V was clipped by 2 bases and J by 3 bases; unmatched bases: 3. DNA for the CDR3: TGTGCCAGTAGTATACAGGGGGCAGTCAAAAACATTCAGTACTTC. Its protein is CASSIQGAVKNIQYF.

The V gene is TRBV4-3, the J gene TRBJ2-3, with 13 bases aligning to TRBD2. In germline, CDR1 is LGHNA, CDR2 YSLEER. The CDR3 sequence is 18 residues long. The V and J ends lost 1 base and 2 bases, in that order; junction bases with no gene match: 6. CDR3 region: CASSQARLAGGLTDTQYF. The CDR3 region has the DNA TGCGCCAGCAGCCAAGCGAGACTAGCGGGGGGCCTCACAGATACGCAGTATTTT.

This clone was observed once. V and J are TRBV7-8 and TRBJ2-2; D tentatively reads TRBD1 or TRBD2 (6 bases each). V was cut by 1 base and J by 1 base, with 19 bases left in between. The CDR3 consists of 19 residues. Germline V gives CDR1 SGHVS, CDR2 FQNEAQ. The chain's CDR3 is CASSLVGGGGGLNTGELFF. CDR3 sequence (DNA): TGTGCCAGCAGCTTAGTAGGTGGCGGAGGGGGACTGAACACCGGGGAGCTGTTTTTT. Drawing the rest from reference TRBV7-8 and TRBJ2-2, the complete variable domain is GAGVSQSPRYKVAKRGQDVALRCDPISGHVSLFWYQQALGQGPEFLTYFQNEAQLDKSGLPSDRFFAERPEGSVSTLKIQRTQQEDSAVYLCASSLVGGGGGLNTGELFFGEGSRLTVL.

The chain links TRBV5-6 to TRBJ2-1, with 11 bases fitting TRBD1. V dropped 3 bases and J dropped 6; count of bases not matched to a gene: 5. From germline, CDR1 is SGHDT and CDR2 YYEEEE. The CDR3 covers 15 residues. The CDR3 loop reads CASSSTGTGGNEQFF. CDR3 DNA sequence: TGTGCCAGCAGCTCAACCGGGACAGGGGGCAATGAGCAGTTCTTC.